This TCR beta chain originates from a study of blood T cell repertoires in COVID-19. Per the germline V gene, CDR1 is LGHNA and CDR2 is YNFKEQ. The length of the CDR3 is 12 residues. The V and J ends lost 0 bases and 9 bases respectively, with 8 bases between them. Using immunoSEQ multiplex PCR, the repertoire was profiled, and TCRdb retains in-frame clones only, with some absent. The table has around 160,000 clones, 80% seen once. A few counts support this clone. This sequence was found in a man aged 60 to 75 with active or convalescent COVID-19. Sequences were obtained from peripheral blood. The chain joins TRBV4-2 to TRBJ1-2; D may be TRBD1 (5 bases). The CDR3 is CASSQERGSYTF. The CDR3 region has the DNA TGTGCCAGCAGCCAAGAACGGGGGAGCTACACCTTC.